One sample yielded the 19 T cell receptor beta chains listed below, sequenced in a study of CD8+ T cells in alopecia areata. Extraction and reverse transcription of RNA yielded cDNA as the sequencing template. TCRdb keeps only in-frame clones here, not all; method: immunoSEQ multiplex PCR. The sample holds more than 75,000 clones, more than 35% seen once. Sequencing was carried out using CD4+ T cells sorted from blood. These receptors came from a human donor with alopecia areata.

Only a few counts were recorded for this clone. V is TRBV7-9 and J is TRBJ1-2; the D is unclear. Trimming cost V 5 bases and J 8 bases, with 12 bases left between them. The CDR3 runs to 12 residues. Germline lookup yields CDR1 SEHNR and CDR2 FQNEAQ (reference sequence). The CDR3 bases are TGTGCCAGCAGCCAACAGATCTACGGCTACACCTTC. It is translated as CASSQQIYGYTF.

The chain carries TRBV7-2 and TRBJ1-2; no clear D. V dropped 3 bases and J dropped 1 base, with 6 bases sitting between them. CDR1 SGHTA and CDR2 FQGNSA come from the germline V gene. The CDR3 sequence is 13 residues long. The CDR3 spells CASSFGVNYGYTF. CDR3 nucleotides: TGTGCCAGCAGCTTTGGGGTTAACTATGGCTACACCTTC.

The V gene is TRBV7-8, the J gene TRBJ2-7; TRBD1 might be the D (6 bases). Trimming pared 1 base from V and 3 bases from J, leaving 10 bases between. Germline lookup yields CDR1 SGHVS and CDR2 FQNEAQ. The CDR3 sequence is 14 residues long. The CDR3 here is CASSLGTALYEQYF. The CDR3 DNA reads TGTGCCAGCAGCTTAGGGACAGCTCTCTACGAGCAGTACTTC.

Here the CDR3 DNA reads TGTGCCAGCAGTGAATCGGCATTGGGGGACCAGCCCCAGCATTTT. Translated, it gives CASSESALGDQPQHF. The V call is TRBV2, the J call TRBJ1-5; D possibly corresponds to TRBD1 (5 bases). Germline-derived CDR1 and CDR2 are SNHLY and FYNNEI. Trimming took 2 bases from V and 7 from J, leaving 15 bases between them. The CDR3 spans 15 residues.

J is TRBJ2-2 and V is TRBV5-1; TRBD1 might be the D (5 bases). Germline V gene lookup returns CDR1 SGHRS and CDR2 YFSETQ. Trimming shortened V by 1 base and J by 4 bases, and 14 bases separated the two germline ends. The CDR3 covers 16 residues. The CDR3, as DNA: TGCGCCAGCAGCTTGCAGGGCCCCTATCCCACCGGGGAGCTGTTTTTT. Translated, it gives CASSLQGPYPTGELFF. Based on the CDR3 plus reference TRBV5-1 and TRBJ2-2, the full variable domain is KAGVTQTPRYLIKTRGQQVTLSCSPISGHRSVSWYQQTPGQGLQFLFEYFSETQRNKGNFPGRFSGRQFSNSRSEMNVSTLELGDSALYLCASSLQGPYPTGELFFGEGSRLTVL.

The CDR3 loop is CASSSRGAQYF. In DNA, the CDR3 is TGTGCCAGCAGCTCCCGGGGGGCCCAGTACTTC. This chain connects TRBV5-6 to TRBJ2-5, with 7 bases identical to TRBD2. The V segment lost 3 bases and the J segment 9 bases; nucleotides outside the gene matches: 2. The CDR3 loop spans 11 amino acids. Germline CDR1 is SGHDT and CDR2 is YYEEEE.

Turning to this clone: As the CDR3 is not closed by the conserved phenylalanine or tryptophan, this likely results from a read error. The limits of the CDR3 on the DNA are not certain, so only TCRdb's listed CDR3 is given. The chain carries TRBV2 and TRBJ1-2. Germline loops: CDR1 SNHLY, CDR2 FYNNEI. The CDR3 is 12 amino acids long, termini counted. The CDR3 protein is CASSEQRAAATV.

The chain couples TRBV6-5 to TRBJ2-5; 7 bases fit TRBD2. The CDR3 length is 14 residues. Losses at the gene ends were 5 bases for V and 1 base for J; bases not matched to a gene: 4. From germline, CDR1 is MNHEY and CDR2 SVGAGI. CDR3 DNA sequence: TGTGCCAGCAGTCAAACGGGGGGCCAAGAGACCCAGTACTTC. Protein sequence: CASSQTGGQETQYF.

This chain uses TRBV30 with TRBJ2-7, with a weak D call TRBD2 (6 bases). Germline V lookup: CDR1 GTSNPN, CDR2 SVGIG (reference sequence). V was cut by 3 bases and J by 2 bases, with 11 bases left in between. This CDR3 is 13 amino acids long. The CDR3 region has the DNA TGTGCCTGGAGGGGGGGAGCTCCCTACGAGCAGTACTTC. It codes for CAWRGGAPYEQYF. Full variable domain (rest looked up from reference TRBV30 and TRBJ2-7): SQTIHQWPATLVQPVGSPLSLECTVEGTSNPNLYWYRQAAGRGLQLLFYSVGIGQISSEVPQNLSASRPQDRQFILSSKKLLLSDSGFYLCAWRGGAPYEQYFGPGTRLTVT.

The V call is TRBV4-1, the J call TRBJ2-7, with D unclear. Germline V gene sequence: CDR1 MGHRA, CDR2 YSYEKL. CDR3 length: 14 residues. Trimming shortened V by 1 base and J by 0 bases, and 7 bases separated the two germline ends. CDR3 loop: CASSQGPSSYEQYF. CDR3 bases: TGCGCCAGCAGCCAAGGACCCTCCTCCTACGAGCAGTACTTC.

This clone occurred a few times. The rearrangement joins TRBV30 to TRBJ1-1, with D tentatively TRBD1 (6 bases). The CDR3 consists of 12 residues. Germline assignment: CDR1 GTSNPN and CDR2 SVGIG (reference sequence). The V gene lost 4 bases and the J gene lost 5 bases, with 11 bases spanning the gap. CDR3 nucleotides: TGTGCCTGGACCGAGGGGGGTACTGAAGCTTTCTTT. Encoded protein: CAWTEGGTEAFF.

This clone was seen more than once but under ten times. The chain has TRBV6-6 and TRBJ2-3, with TRBD2 identical over 11 bases. The CDR3 extends over 16 amino acids. V shed 6 bases and J 2 bases; nucleotides not matched to a gene: 7. Germline V gene data show CDR1 as MNHNY and CDR2 as SVGAGI (reference sequence). The CDR3 DNA follows: TGTGCCAGCAGAACAGGACTAGCGGGCCTCACAGATACGCAGTATTTT. Translated: CASRTGLAGLTDTQYF.

This clone was recorded a few times. This chain connects TRBV7-2 to TRBJ2-1; D is perhaps TRBD2 (7 bases). The CDR3 is 14 residues long. V lost 0 bases and J lost 9, with 12 bases in between. Germline lookup yields CDR1 SGHTA and CDR2 FQGNSA. This CDR3 is CASSLAPGGLEQFF. The CDR3 DNA sequence: TGTGCCAGCAGCTTAGCTCCGGGGGGCCTTGAGCAGTTCTTC.

A few counts support this clone. The V gene is TRBV7-9, the J gene TRBJ2-4, with 16 nucleotides matching TRBD2. The junction had 9 bases not matched to a gene; V was cut back by 4 bases and J by 6 bases. CDR1 and CDR2 from the germline V gene are SEHNR and FQNEAQ (reference sequence). The CDR3 loop spans 18 amino acids. The CDR3 region has the DNA TGTGCCAGCAGCTCGGGACTAGCGGGAGGGCCGGTCTTAAACATTCAGTACTTC. Translating it yields CASSSGLAGGPVLNIQYF.

This chain joins TRBV30 and TRBJ2-7, with a tentative D call TRBD2 (6 bases). Germline V gives CDR1 GTSNPN, CDR2 SVGIG (reference sequence). The germline V and J ends were trimmed by 4 bases and 2 bases, with 12 bases remaining between them. The CDR3 totals 13 residues. The CDR3 nucleotides read TGTGCCTGGACCACGGGACTGCCCTACGAGCAGTACTTC. Translated: CAWTTGLPYEQYF.

This sequence joins TRBV29-1 and TRBJ2-5, with no clear D. The CDR3 sequence is 11 residues long. Germline V lookup: CDR1 SQVTM, CDR2 ANQGSEA. Trimming took off 3 bases at V and 3 bases at J, with 5 bases between the two ends. The CDR3 nucleotides read TGCAGCGTTGAGGGGAAAGAGACCCAGTACTTC. Translation: CSVEGKETQYF.

This clone was picked up a small number of times. This chain connects TRBV4-3 to TRBJ2-1, with D uncertain. This CDR3 spans 11 amino acids. Germline V gives CDR1 LGHNA, CDR2 YSLEER. Trimming left V 3 bases short and J 6 bases short, with 3 bases between. The CDR3 spells CASSQINEQFF. The CDR3 nucleotides are TGCGCCAGCAGCCAGATCAATGAGCAGTTCTTC.

In its sample, this clone was seen many times. This chain links TRBV7-9 with TRBJ2-5, with unresolved D. CDR3 size: 11 residues. V dropped 5 bases and J dropped 4 bases, with 5 bases sitting between them. Germline V gene lookup returns CDR1 SEHNR and CDR2 FQNEAQ (reference sequence). CDR3 in amino acids: CASSNGETQYF. As DNA, the CDR3 is TGTGCCAGCAGCAACGGAGAGACCCAGTACTTC.

The chain uses TRBV7-7 and TRBJ2-5; perhaps TRBD2 as D (5 bases). CDR3 length: 15 residues. Trimming cost V 6 bases and J 2 bases, with 16 bases left between them. Germline CDR1 SSHAT, CDR2 FNYEAQ (reference sequence). CDR3 sequence reads: CASSPVGVGQETQYF. The CDR3 region has the DNA TGTGCCAGCAGTCCCGTCGGGGTAGGGCAAGAGACCCAGTACTTC.